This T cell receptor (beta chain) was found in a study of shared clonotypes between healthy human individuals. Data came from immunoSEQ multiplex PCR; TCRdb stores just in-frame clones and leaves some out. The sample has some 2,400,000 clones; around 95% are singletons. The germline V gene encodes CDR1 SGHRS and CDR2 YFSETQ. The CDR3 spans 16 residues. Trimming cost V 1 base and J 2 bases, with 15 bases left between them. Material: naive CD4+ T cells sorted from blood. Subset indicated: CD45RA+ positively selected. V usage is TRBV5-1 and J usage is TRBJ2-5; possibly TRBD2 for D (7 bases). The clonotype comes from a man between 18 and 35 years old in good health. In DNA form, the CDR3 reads TGCGCCAGCAGCTTGCGTAGGGGGGGAATTCAAGAGACCCAGTACTTC. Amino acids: CASSLRRGGIQETQYF. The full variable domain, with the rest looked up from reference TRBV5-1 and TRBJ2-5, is KAGVTQTPRYLIKTRGQQVTLSCSPISGHRSVSWYQQTPGQGLQFLFEYFSETQRNKGNFPGRFSGRQFSNSRSEMNVSTLELGDSALYLCASSLRRGGIQETQYFGPGTRLLVL.